Below, 3 T cell receptor beta chains from the same sample are listed, as sequenced in a study of T cell responses to AZD1222 COVID-19 vaccine. Sequencing was performed with immunoSEQ multiplex PCR; in TCRdb, only in-frame clones are kept and a portion is missing. The data show more than 95,000 clones, 90% seen once. The sequences come from peripheral blood, collected on day 0 of AZD1222 vaccination. Receptors were obtained from an adult in good health.

This clone was observed once. The rearrangement links TRBV3-1 (or the pseudogene TRBV3-2) to TRBJ1-1; perhaps TRBD1 as D (5 bases). V gave up 4 bases and J gave up 3 bases, with 18 bases separating them. This CDR3 has 16 residues. Germline-derived CDR1 and CDR2 are LGHDT and YNNKEL (reference sequence). The CDR3 sequence is CASSPSGTHGDTEAFF. CDR3 nucleotide sequence: TGTGCCAGCAGCCCTAGTGGGACCCATGGGGACACTGAAGCTTTCTTT.

The chain is built from TRBV6-5 and TRBJ2-7; a possible D gene is TRBD1 (5 bases). V gave up 6 bases and J gave up 2 bases, with 14 bases separating them. From germline, CDR1 is MNHEY and CDR2 SVGAGI. This CDR3 contains 14 residues. CDR3 in DNA: TGTGCCAGCAGCCCAGAACAGGCGACCTACGAGCAGTACTTC. It yields the protein CASSPEQATYEQYF.

The chain combines TRBV5-1 with TRBJ1-2; 8 positions match TRBD1. Trimming removed 7 bases from V and 5 bases from J; junction bases left unmatched: 13. CDR3 size: 15 residues. CDR1 and CDR2 from the germline V gene are SGHRS and YFSETQ. CDR3: CASGNRDRPLYGYTF. CDR3 in DNA: TGCGCCAGCGGTAACCGGGACAGGCCCCTTTATGGCTACACCTTC.